Sequencing of this T cell receptor beta chain was carried out in a study of T cells in Graves' hyperthyroidism and ophthalmopathy. This clonotype was recorded many times. Exclusion criteria comprised uncontrolled infection, other autoimmune disease, pregnancy or lactation. Based on clinical symptoms, serum thyroxine and TRAb, thyroid ultrasound and orbital computed tomography, diagnoses were reached. CDR1 and CDR2 from the germline V gene are SNHLY and FYNNEI. The CDR3 totals 12 residues. V lost 6 bases to trimming and J lost 4 bases, with 9 bases between them. Using RNA transcripts as the source, TCR beta CDR3 regions were amplified. TCR CDR3 underwent first-round RT-PCR with the HTBI primer set. TCRdb used MiXCR to reprocess the multiplex PCR reads, holding one entry per CDR3 protein. The sample carries roughly 500,000 distinct CDR3 sequences, over 35% recorded once.

This sequence was found in an adult woman with Graves' disease, either hyperthyroidism or ophthalmopathy (not recorded which). Sequencing was performed on peripheral blood or thyroid tissue (not recorded which). The V call is TRBV2, the J call TRBJ1-2; TRBD1 might be the D (5 bases). DNA of the CDR3: TGTGCCAGCAGGACCGGGGCCTATGGCTACACCTTC. It specifies CASRTGAYGYTF.